These 29 T cell receptor beta chains were all obtained from the same sample, sequenced in a study of T cells in Graves' hyperthyroidism and ophthalmopathy. Authors of the study amplified TCR beta CDR3 regions from RNA transcripts. HTBI primers were the set used in a first-round RT-PCR of the TCR CDR3. In TCRdb, the multiplex PCR reads were re-called with MiXCR into one record per CDR3 protein. The table has a few hundred thousand distinct CDR3 sequences, roughly 20% seen once. Sequenced sample: blood. These TCRs come from a man aged 18 to 30 with Graves' ophthalmopathy.

This rearrangement joins TRBV6-1 to TRBJ2-5; D is uncertain. Trimming took off 2 bases at V and 0 bases at J, with 10 bases between the two ends. CDR3 length: 15 amino acids. Germline CDR1 is MNHNS and CDR2 is SASEGT. As DNA, the CDR3 is TGTGCCAGCAGTGAACCGAGAGCCTACCAAGAGACCCAGTACTTC. It translates to CASSEPRAYQETQYF.

The sample holds many counts of this clonotype. The chain couples TRBV28 to TRBJ1-1; 8 nucleotides line up with TRBD1. CDR1 MDHEN and CDR2 SYDVKM come from the germline V gene. The CDR3 is 17 amino acids. V lost 3 bases to trimming and J lost 1 base; unmatched junction nucleotides: 10. The CDR3 loop reads CASSFGGLGTGNTEAFF. CDR3 nucleotides: TGTGCCAGCAGTTTTGGGGGCCTCGGGACAGGGAACACTGAAGCTTTCTTT.

This clonotype was seen only a few times. J is TRBJ1-2 and V is TRBV29-1; D gene ambiguous. CDR3 length equals 16 residues. With 3 bases removed from V and 2 bases from J, the gap between germline ends came to 19 bases. Germline V CDR1 and CDR2: SQVTM, ANQGSEA. CDR3 residues: CSVDRRAEQINYGYTF. The CDR3 nucleotides are TGCAGCGTTGATCGGAGGGCCGAACAGATAAACTATGGCTACACCTTC.

This clonotype was seen at least ten times. This sequence joins TRBV3-1 and TRBJ2-7, with D uncertain. The CDR3 totals 13 residues. Germline-derived CDR1 and CDR2 are LGHDT and YNNKEL (reference sequence). Trimming shortened V by 3 bases and J by 6 bases, and 12 bases separated the two germline ends. The CDR3 coding sequence is TGTGCCAGCAGCCAGCTGGGCGGCGGCGAGCAGTACTTC. It encodes CASSQLGGGEQYF.

The chain carries TRBV12-3 or TRBV12-4 and TRBJ2-3; 8 nucleotides align to TRBD1. The CDR3 loop spans 15 amino acids. Trimming took 5 bases from V and 3 from J; bases not matched to a gene: 7. The CDR3 bases are TGTGCCAGCAGTCCGACAGGGGATAGGACAGATACGCAGTATTTT. Encoded protein: CASSPTGDRTDTQYF.

The chain links TRBV20-1 to TRBJ2-4; D remains unclear. The CDR3 has 12 residues. V gave up 0 bases and J gave up 11 bases, with 11 bases separating them. Germline CDR1 is DFQATT and CDR2 is SNEGSKA (reference sequence). The CDR3 region has the DNA TGCAGTGCTAGAGATCGGGCTAGTTTTCAGTACTTC. This encodes CSARDRASFQYF.

The V and J genes are TRBV11-2 and TRBJ2-2, with TRBD1 as a possible D gene (6 bases). Germline CDR1 is SGHAT and CDR2 is FQNNGV. Trimming shortened V by 7 bases and J by 4 bases, and 13 bases separated the two germline ends. CDR3 length: 14 amino acids. The CDR3 reads CASTPDRATGELFF. The CDR3, as DNA: TGTGCCAGCACTCCGGACAGAGCCACCGGGGAGCTGTTTTTT. The variable domain in full, completed from reference TRBV11-2 and TRBJ2-2, reads EAGVAQSPRYKIIEKRQSVAFWCNPISGHATLYWYQQILGQGPKLLIQFQNNGVVDDSQLPKDRFSAERLKGVDSTLKIQPAKLEDSAVYLCASTPDRATGELFFGEGSRLTVL.

In this sample, this clonotype turned up many times. V is TRBV5-1 and J is TRBJ1-1, with D tentatively TRBD1 (5 bases). The CDR3 length is 13 residues. V was pared by 0 bases and J by 7 bases, with 10 bases between. CDR1 is SGHRS, CDR2 YFSETQ, per germline. The CDR3 sequence is CASSLDTGREAFF. In DNA, the CDR3 is TGCGCCAGCAGCTTGGATACAGGACGTGAAGCTTTCTTT.

This clonotype was detected many times. The chain recombines TRBV27 with TRBJ2-5; D remains unclear. The ends were cut back, 3 bases at V and 5 bases at J, with 16 bases in the middle. CDR1 MNHEY and CDR2 SMNVEV come from the germline V gene (reference sequence). The CDR3 totals 15 residues. Written as DNA, the CDR3 is TGTGCCAGCAGTTTTACCGCAGGAGTGGGGGAGACCCAGTACTTC. This sequence encodes CASSFTAGVGETQYF.

Turning to this clonotype: A read error is possible here, since a much larger clone lies one base away. This chain connects TRBV28 to TRBJ2-1; no firm D call. Germline lookup yields CDR1 MDHEN and CDR2 SYDVKM. The CDR3 totals 12 residues. V dropped 5 bases and J dropped 9 bases, with 11 bases sitting between them. The CDR3 spells CASSDVPPEQFF. DNA for the CDR3: TGTGCCAGCAGTGACGTTCCTCCTGAGCAGTTCTTC.

As for this clonotype: A much larger clone differs by one base, so this may be a read error. The J gene is TRBJ2-7, the V gene TRBV28, with D tentatively TRBD1 (5 bases). This CDR3 comprises 13 residues. Germline assignment: CDR1 MDHEN and CDR2 SYDVKM. The CDR3 DNA is TGTGCCAGCGTCCCAGGGCAGTCGTACGTGCAGTACTTC. Protein: CASVPGQSYVQYF.

The chain has TRBV12-3 or TRBV12-4 and TRBJ2-7; D remains ambiguous. Deletions cut 5 bases from V and 6 bases from J, with 14 bases between. This CDR3 spans 13 amino acids. The CDR3 DNA is TGTGCCAGCAGTCCCATCGGGCTGGGCGAGCAGTACTTC. Its translation is CASSPIGLGEQYF.

This clonotype was recorded many times. This chain connects TRBV12-3 or TRBV12-4 to TRBJ1-2; D uncertain. The CDR3 runs 14 residues. V was cut by 7 bases and J by 4 bases, with 16 bases left in between. The CDR3 bases are TGTGCCAGCACCCTTGATGAAATTCGCTATGGCTACACCTTC. Its protein is CASTLDEIRYGYTF.

In its sample, this clonotype was seen many times. The rearrangement joins TRBV2 to TRBJ2-2, with TRBD1 matching 9 bases. Trimming at V came to 4 bases and at J to 3 bases, leaving 6 bases not matched to a gene. The CDR3 sequence is 16 residues long. Germline V gives CDR1 SNHLY, CDR2 FYNNEI. CDR3: CASSVNRDRDTGELFF. The CDR3 DNA follows: TGTGCCAGCAGTGTGAACCGGGACAGGGACACCGGGGAGCTGTTTTTT.

This clonotype was found many times. V usage is TRBV15 and J usage is TRBJ2-7, with TRBD1 matching 8 bases. Germline V gene sequence: CDR1 LNHNV, CDR2 YYDKDF (reference sequence). The CDR3 consists of 16 residues. The junction had 10 bases not matched to a gene; V was cut back by 1 base and J by 5 bases. The CDR3 sequence: CATSRAAWAGGNEQYF. The CDR3, as DNA: TGTGCCACCAGCAGAGCAGCGTGGGCAGGGGGCAACGAGCAGTACTTC. The full variable domain, rest sourced from reference TRBV15 and TRBJ2-7, is DAMVIQNPRYQVTQFGKPVTLSCSQTLNHNVMYWYQQKSSQAPKLLFHYYDKDFNNEADTPDNFQSRRPNTSFCFLDIRSPGLGDTAMYLCATSRAAWAGGNEQYFGPGTRLTVT.

This clonotype was observed at least ten times. The CDR3 DNA follows: TGTGCCAGCACCTCATCTAGGGGGGCTTCACCCCTCCACTTT. Translated, it gives CASTSSRGASPLHF. The V and J genes are TRBV11-3 and TRBJ1-6, with D possibly being TRBD1 (6 bases). Germline-derived CDR1 and CDR2 are SGHNT and YENEEA. The CDR3 totals 14 residues. V was trimmed by 7 bases and J by 9 bases, leaving 16 bases between them.

The V and J genes are TRBV19 and TRBJ1-1; no clear D gene. Trimming stripped 4 bases from V and 2 bases from J, with 5 bases between. Per germline, CDR1 LNHDA and CDR2 SQIVND (reference sequence). The length of the CDR3 is 12 residues. The DNA for the CDR3 is TGTGCCAGTAGTAATCCAAACACTGAAGCTTTCTTT. Translation gives CASSNPNTEAFF.

The rearrangement uses TRBV19 and TRBJ1-4; D uncertain. This CDR3 comprises 15 residues. CDR1 is LNHDA, CDR2 SQIVND, per germline (reference sequence). V was cut by 4 bases and J by 0 bases, with 9 bases left in between. Here the CDR3 DNA reads TGTGCCAGTAGTACTCTCACAGCAACTAATGAAAAACTGTTTTTT. Its protein is CASSTLTATNEKLFF.

This clonotype has just a few counts. The chain combines TRBV4-1 with TRBJ2-3; 10 bases agree with TRBD1. Germline CDR1 is MGHRA and CDR2 is YSYEKL. CDR3 size: 15 residues. V trimming: 3 bases; J trimming: 8 bases; junction bases outside the gene matches: 8. The CDR3 spells CASSQLGTGDGTQYF. The DNA for the CDR3 is TGCGCCAGCAGCCAGTTGGGGACAGGGGATGGTACGCAGTATTTT.

J is TRBJ2-5 and V is TRBV27; weak D call: TRBD1 (6 bases). Trimming took 3 bases from V and 0 from J, leaving 11 bases between them. Germline V gives CDR1 MNHEY, CDR2 SMNVEV (reference sequence). The CDR3 contains 15 residues. CDR3 loop: CASSLHGQYQETQYF. In DNA, the CDR3 is TGTGCCAGCAGTTTGCACGGACAGTACCAAGAGACCCAGTACTTC.

This clonotype appeared many times. The rearrangement joins TRBV3-1 to TRBJ1-4, with D uncertain. CDR3 length: 12 residues. The V and J ends lost 3 bases and 6 bases respectively, with 5 bases between them. CDR1 is LGHDT and CDR2 is YNNKEL in the germline V gene (reference sequence). As DNA, the CDR3 is TGTGCCAGCAGCCACCAGTATGAAAAACTGTTTTTT. Its protein product is CASSHQYEKLFF.

This clonotype was found many times. The chain is built from TRBV2 and TRBJ2-1, with 9 positions matching TRBD2. V dropped 6 bases and J dropped 6; count of bases not matched to a gene: 12. Germline V gives CDR1 SNHLY, CDR2 FYNNEI. The CDR3 length is 16 residues. The CDR3 here is CASRPGLAAGGNEQFF. In DNA form, the CDR3 reads TGTGCCAGCAGGCCCGGTTTAGCAGCGGGGGGCAATGAGCAGTTCTTC.

This chain uses TRBV18 with TRBJ2-4, with a possible D match to TRBD2 (5 bases). Per the germline V gene, CDR1 is KGHSH and CDR2 is LQKENI. The V end was cut by 5 bases, the J end by 0 bases, with 8 bases between. The CDR3 has 14 amino acids. The CDR3 region has the DNA TGTGCCAGCTCAAGGGAGATAGCCAAAAACATTCAGTACTTC. Its protein is CASSREIAKNIQYF.

The chain is built from TRBV7-9 and TRBJ1-2, with D tentatively TRBD1 (5 bases). Germline V gene data show CDR1 as SEHNR and CDR2 as FQNEAQ (reference sequence). V was pared by 7 bases and J by 4 bases, with 19 bases between. The CDR3 loop spans 15 amino acids. Here the CDR3 reads CASNDVGHFSYGYTF. The CDR3 coding sequence is TGTGCCAGCAACGACGTGGGGCATTTCTCCTATGGCTACACCTTC.

This rearrangement joins TRBV24-1 to TRBJ2-3; TRBD2 aligns across 10 bases. The germline V gene encodes CDR1 KGHDR and CDR2 SFDVKD. J was trimmed by 0 bases and V by 4 bases; bases with no gene match: 6. This CDR3 comprises 17 residues. In DNA form, the CDR3 reads TGTGCCACCAGTGACTCATCTAGCGGGGGTAGCACAGATACGCAGTATTTT. Its protein is CATSDSSSGGSTDTQYF.

This clonotype was counted many times. The chain is built from TRBV3-1 and TRBJ1-1; no reliable D call. CDR1 is LGHDT and CDR2 is YNNKEL in the germline V gene (reference sequence). The CDR3 sequence is 15 residues long. The V and J ends lost 2 bases and 2 bases respectively, with 12 bases between them. CDR3 in amino acids: CASSQRPDGNTEAFF. The CDR3 DNA reads TGTGCCAGCAGCCAACGCCCGGACGGCAACACTGAAGCTTTCTTT.

This clonotype was detected many times. The chain couples TRBV7-2 to TRBJ2-1; TRBD1 matches 8 bases. The CDR3 consists of 15 residues. Germline assignment: CDR1 SGHTA and CDR2 FQGNSA. V was pared by 6 bases and J by 1 base, with 5 bases of the junction left unmatched. The CDR3 reads CASRPQGASYNEQFF. The CDR3 nucleotides are TGTGCCAGCAGACCCCAGGGGGCTTCCTACAATGAGCAGTTCTTC.

This clonotype was seen many times. The V call is TRBV10-3, the J call TRBJ1-1; TRBD1 is a possible D gene (6 bases). This CDR3 comprises 15 residues. The V end was cut by 2 bases, the J end by 3 bases, with 13 bases between. CDR1 ENHRY and CDR2 SYGVKD come from the germline V gene. CDR3: CAISEAQGYYTEAFF. The CDR3 nucleotides are TGTGCCATCAGTGAGGCACAGGGATACTACACTGAAGCTTTCTTT.

This clonotype was counted only a few times. The gene calls are TRBV20-1 and TRBJ2-7, with D perhaps TRBD1 (6 bases). Germline V gene lookup returns CDR1 DFQATT and CDR2 SNEGSKA (reference sequence). V lost 6 bases and J 0 bases, leaving 12 bases between the germline ends. The CDR3 sequence is 13 residues long. In nucleotides, the CDR3 is TGCAGTGCAGGACAGTTCAGCTCCTACGAGCAGTACTTC. Protein product: CSAGQFSSYEQYF.